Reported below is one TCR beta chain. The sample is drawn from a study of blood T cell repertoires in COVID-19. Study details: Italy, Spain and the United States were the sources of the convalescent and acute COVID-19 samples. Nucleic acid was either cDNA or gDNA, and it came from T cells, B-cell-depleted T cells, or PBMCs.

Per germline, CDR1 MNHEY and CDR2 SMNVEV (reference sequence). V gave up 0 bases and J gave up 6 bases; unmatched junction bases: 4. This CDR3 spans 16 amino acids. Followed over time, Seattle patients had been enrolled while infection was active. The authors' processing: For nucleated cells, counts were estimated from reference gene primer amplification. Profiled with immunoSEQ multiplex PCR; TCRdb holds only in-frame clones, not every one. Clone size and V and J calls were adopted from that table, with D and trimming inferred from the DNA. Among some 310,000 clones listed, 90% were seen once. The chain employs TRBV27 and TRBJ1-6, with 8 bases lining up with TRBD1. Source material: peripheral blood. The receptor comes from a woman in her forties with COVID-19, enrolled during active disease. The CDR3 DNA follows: TGTGCCAGCAGTTTATCGAAGACAGGGGCTAATTCACCCCTCCACTTT. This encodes CASSLSKTGANSPLHF.